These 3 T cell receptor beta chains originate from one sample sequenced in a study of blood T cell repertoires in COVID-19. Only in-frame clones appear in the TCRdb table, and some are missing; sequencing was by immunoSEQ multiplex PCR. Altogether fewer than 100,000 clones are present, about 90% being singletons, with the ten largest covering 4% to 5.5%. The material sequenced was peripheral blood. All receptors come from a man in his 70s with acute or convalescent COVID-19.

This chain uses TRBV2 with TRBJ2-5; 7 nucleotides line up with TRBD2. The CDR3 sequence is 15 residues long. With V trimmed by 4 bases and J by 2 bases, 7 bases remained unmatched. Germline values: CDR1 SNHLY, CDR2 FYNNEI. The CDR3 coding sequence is TGTGCCAGCAGTGGATCCGGGGGGTGGCAAGAGACCCAGTACTTC. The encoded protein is CASSGSGGWQETQYF.

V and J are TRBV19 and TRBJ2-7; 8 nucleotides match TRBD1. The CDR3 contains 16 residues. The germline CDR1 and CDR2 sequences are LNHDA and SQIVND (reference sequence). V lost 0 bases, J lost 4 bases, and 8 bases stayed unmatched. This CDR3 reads CASSIDLGTGQYEQYF. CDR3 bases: TGTGCCAGTAGTATAGATCTGGGGACAGGTCAATACGAGCAGTACTTC.

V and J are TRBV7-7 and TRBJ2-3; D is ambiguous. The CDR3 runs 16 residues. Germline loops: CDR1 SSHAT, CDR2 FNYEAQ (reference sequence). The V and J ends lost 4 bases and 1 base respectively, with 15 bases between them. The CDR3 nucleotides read TGTGCCAGCAGCTCCAGTCCGGAAGAGGGCACAGATACGCAGTATTTT. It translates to CASSSSPEEGTDTQYF.